This T cell receptor (beta chain) was sequenced for a study of cytomegalovirus exposure and HLA in healthy donors. PCR employed 60 Vbeta and 13 Jbeta primers. Clones were sequenced by immunoSEQ multiplex PCR, and TCRdb holds only the in-frame ones, with some missing. The table records about 190,000 clones, under 85% of them present only once. This clone came up a few times. Trimming at V came to 2 bases and at J to 6 bases, leaving 8 bases not matched to a gene. Germline V gives CDR1 MDHEN, CDR2 SYDVKM. This CDR3 has 15 residues. The V call is TRBV28, the J call TRBJ1-2, with 8 bases matching TRBD1. The sequencing sample was made of PBMCs. This clonotype was obtained from a young woman in good health and CMV-seronegative. Here the CDR3 reads CASSLRPPTGDGYTF. CDR3 DNA: TGTGCCAGCAGTTTAAGGCCCCCGACAGGGGATGGCTACACCTTC.